This T cell receptor (beta chain) was documented in a study of T cells after yellow fever vaccination. Looking at the study overall: SMART-Seq v4 Ultra Low Input prepared libraries from low-cell fractions. Overall study results and limits: The booster saw the reappearance of most primary-vaccination clones (around 95% CD4, about 85% CD8). Within FACS-sorted repertoires, abundant clonotypes contaminating from the bulk population could be present.

On this clonotype itself: Its antigen remains unknown.

The CDR3 sequence is 13 residues long. Germline values: CDR1 MNHNS, CDR2 SASEGT. Trimming removed 6 bases from V and 5 bases from J; junction bases left unmatched: 7. The study made its TCR cDNA through 5'RACE template switching. That step introduced a universal primer site along with UMIs. TCRdb re-called the 5' RACE reads through MiXCR, storing one row per CDR3 protein. This table holds 150,000 to 200,000 distinct CDR3 sequences, almost 7% found once. This specimen was CD4+ T cells sorted from PBMCs, taken about 5 days after the first yellow fever vaccination. The genes are TRBV6-1 and TRBJ2-7; 7 nucleotides align to TRBD1. The receptor was isolated from a man younger than 35 who received the YFV17D yellow fever vaccine. DNA of the CDR3: TGTGCCAGCAGCCACGGGACAGTGGACGAGCAGTACTTC. Amino acid sequence: CASSHGTVDEQYF.